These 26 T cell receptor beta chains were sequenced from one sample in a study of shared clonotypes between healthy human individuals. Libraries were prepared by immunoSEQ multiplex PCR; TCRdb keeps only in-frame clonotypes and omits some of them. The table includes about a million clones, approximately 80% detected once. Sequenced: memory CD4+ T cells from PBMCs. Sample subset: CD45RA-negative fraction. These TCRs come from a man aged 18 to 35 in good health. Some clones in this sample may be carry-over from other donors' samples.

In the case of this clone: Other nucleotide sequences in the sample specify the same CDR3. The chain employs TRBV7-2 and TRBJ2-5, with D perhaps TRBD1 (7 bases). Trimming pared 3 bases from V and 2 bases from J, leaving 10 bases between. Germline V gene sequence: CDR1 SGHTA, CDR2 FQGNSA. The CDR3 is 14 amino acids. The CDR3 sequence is CASSFQGGQETQYF. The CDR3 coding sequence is TGTGCCAGCAGCTTCCAGGGGGGTCAAGAGACCCAGTACTTC.

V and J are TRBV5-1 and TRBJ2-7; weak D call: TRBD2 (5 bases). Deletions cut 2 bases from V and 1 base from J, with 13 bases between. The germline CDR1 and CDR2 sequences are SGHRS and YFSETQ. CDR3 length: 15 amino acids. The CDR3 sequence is CASSLQTGLSYEQYF. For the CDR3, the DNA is TGCGCCAGCAGCTTACAAACGGGGTTATCCTACGAGCAGTACTTC.

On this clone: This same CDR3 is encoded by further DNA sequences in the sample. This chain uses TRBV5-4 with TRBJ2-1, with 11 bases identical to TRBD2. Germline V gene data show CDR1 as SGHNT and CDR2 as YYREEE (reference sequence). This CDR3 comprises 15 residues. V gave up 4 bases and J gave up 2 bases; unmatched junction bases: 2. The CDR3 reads CASSVAGGPYNEQFF. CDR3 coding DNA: TGTGCCAGCAGCGTAGCGGGAGGGCCCTACAATGAGCAGTTCTTC.

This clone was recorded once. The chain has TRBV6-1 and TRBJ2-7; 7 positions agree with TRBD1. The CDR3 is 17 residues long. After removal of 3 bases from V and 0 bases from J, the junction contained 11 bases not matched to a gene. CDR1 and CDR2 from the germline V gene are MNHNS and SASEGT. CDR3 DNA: TGTGCCAGCAGTGAGCCCGCCGACAGGGTAAGCTCCTACGAGCAGTACTTC. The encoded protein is CASSEPADRVSSYEQYF.

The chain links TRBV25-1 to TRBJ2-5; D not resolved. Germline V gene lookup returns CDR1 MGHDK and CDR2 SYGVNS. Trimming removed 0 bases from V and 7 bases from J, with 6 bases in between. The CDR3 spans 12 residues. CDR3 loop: CASSEYSRTQYF. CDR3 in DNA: TGTGCCAGCAGTGAATACTCAAGGACCCAGTACTTC.

CDR3 DNA sequence: TGTGCCAGCAGCCGAGCGGGAAGTCTAGCTGAACTGGATGGCTACACCTTC. Residues: CASSRAGSLAELDGYTF. The chain has TRBV14 and TRBJ1-2; D gene ambiguous. With 4 bases removed from V and 6 bases from J, the gap between germline ends came to 24 bases. The CDR3 loop spans 17 amino acids. CDR1 SGHDN and CDR2 FVKESK come from the germline V gene.

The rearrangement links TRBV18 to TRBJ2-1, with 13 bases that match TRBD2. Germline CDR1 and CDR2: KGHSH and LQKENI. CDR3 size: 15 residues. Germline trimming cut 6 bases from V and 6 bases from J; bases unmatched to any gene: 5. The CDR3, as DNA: TGTGCCAGCTCTCGGGGACTAGCGGGGCTCAATGAGCAGTTCTTC. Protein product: CASSRGLAGLNEQFF. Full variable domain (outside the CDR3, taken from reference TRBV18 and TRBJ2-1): NAGVMQNPRHLVRRRGQEARLRCSPMKGHSHVYWYRQLPEEGLKFMVYLQKENIIDESGMPKERFSAEFPKEGPSILRIQQVVRGDSAAYFCASSRGLAGLNEQFFGPGTRLTVL.

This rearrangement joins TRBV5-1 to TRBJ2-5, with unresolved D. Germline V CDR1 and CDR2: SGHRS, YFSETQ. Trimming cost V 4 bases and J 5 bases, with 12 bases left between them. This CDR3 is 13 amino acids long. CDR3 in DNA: TGCGCCAGCAGCGTCCTGGGCGTGGAGACCCAGTACTTC. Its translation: CASSVLGVETQYF.

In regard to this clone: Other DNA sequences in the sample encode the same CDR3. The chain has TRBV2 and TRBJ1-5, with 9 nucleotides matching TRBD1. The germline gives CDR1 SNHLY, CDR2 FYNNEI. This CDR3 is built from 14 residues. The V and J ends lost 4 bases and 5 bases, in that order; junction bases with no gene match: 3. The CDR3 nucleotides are TGTGCCAGCAGTGCCACAGGGGGCGATCAGCCCCAGCATTTT. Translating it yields CASSATGGDQPQHF.

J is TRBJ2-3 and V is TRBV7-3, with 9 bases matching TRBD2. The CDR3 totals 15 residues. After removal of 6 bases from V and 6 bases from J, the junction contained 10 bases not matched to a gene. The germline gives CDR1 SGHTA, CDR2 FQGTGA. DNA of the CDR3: TGTGCCAGCAGTGAGGGGAGCGGGAGGAGGGATACGCAGTATTTT. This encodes CASSEGSGRRDTQYF.

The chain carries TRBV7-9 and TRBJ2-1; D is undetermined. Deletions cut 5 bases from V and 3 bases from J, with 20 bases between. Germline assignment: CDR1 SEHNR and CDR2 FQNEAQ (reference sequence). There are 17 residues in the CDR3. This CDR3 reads CASSADDGQPLYNEQFF. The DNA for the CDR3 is TGTGCCAGCAGCGCCGACGACGGCCAGCCACTCTACAATGAGCAGTTCTTC. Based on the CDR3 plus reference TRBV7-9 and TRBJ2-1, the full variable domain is DTGVSQNPRHKITKRGQNVTFRCDPISEHNRLYWYRQTLGQGPEFLTYFQNEAQLEKSRLLSDRFSAERPKGSFSTLEIQRTEQGDSAMYLCASSADDGQPLYNEQFFGPGTRLTVL.

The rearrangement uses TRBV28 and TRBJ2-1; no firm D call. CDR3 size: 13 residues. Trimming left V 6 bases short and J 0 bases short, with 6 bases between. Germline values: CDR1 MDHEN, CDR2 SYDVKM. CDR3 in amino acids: CASRGGSYNEQFF. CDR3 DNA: TGTGCCAGCAGGGGCGGCTCCTACAATGAGCAGTTCTTC. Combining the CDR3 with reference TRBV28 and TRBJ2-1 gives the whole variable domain DVKVTQSSRYLVKRTGEKVFLECVQDMDHENMFWYRQDPGLGLRLIYFSYDVKMKEKGDIPEGYSVSREKKERFSLILESASTNQTSMYLCASRGGSYNEQFFGPGTRLTVL.

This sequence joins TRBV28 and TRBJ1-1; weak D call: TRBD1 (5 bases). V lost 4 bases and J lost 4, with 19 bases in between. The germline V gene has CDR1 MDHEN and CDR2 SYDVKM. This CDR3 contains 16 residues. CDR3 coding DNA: TGTGCCAGCAGTTCCTACGATGGGGGTGAAGGCACTGAAGCTTTCTTT. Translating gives CASSSYDGGEGTEAFF.

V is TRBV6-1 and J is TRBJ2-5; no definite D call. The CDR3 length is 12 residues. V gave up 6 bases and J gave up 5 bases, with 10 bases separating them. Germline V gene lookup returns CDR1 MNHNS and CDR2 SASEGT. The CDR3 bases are TGTGCCAGCAGCCCCTCAGACGAGACCCAGTACTTC. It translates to CASSPSDETQYF.

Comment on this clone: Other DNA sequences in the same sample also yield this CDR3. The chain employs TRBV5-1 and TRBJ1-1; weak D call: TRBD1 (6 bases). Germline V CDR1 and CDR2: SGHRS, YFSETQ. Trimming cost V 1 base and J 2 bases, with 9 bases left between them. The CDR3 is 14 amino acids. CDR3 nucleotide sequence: TGCGCCAGCAGCTTGCAGGGGTCCAACACTGAAGCTTTCTTT. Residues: CASSLQGSNTEAFF.

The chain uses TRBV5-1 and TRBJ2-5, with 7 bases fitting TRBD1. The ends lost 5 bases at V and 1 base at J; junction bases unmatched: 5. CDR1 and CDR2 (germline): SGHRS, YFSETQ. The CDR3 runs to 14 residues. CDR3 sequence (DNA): TGCGCCAGCAGTATACAGGGGACCCAAGAGACCCAGTACTTC. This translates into CASSIQGTQETQYF.

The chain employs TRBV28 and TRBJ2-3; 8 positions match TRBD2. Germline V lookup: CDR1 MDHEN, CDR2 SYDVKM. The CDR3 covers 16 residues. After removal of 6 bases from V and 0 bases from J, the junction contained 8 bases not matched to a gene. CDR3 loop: CASSPGGGLSTDTQYF. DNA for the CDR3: TGTGCCAGCAGCCCGGGCGGGGGGCTGAGCACAGATACGCAGTATTTT.

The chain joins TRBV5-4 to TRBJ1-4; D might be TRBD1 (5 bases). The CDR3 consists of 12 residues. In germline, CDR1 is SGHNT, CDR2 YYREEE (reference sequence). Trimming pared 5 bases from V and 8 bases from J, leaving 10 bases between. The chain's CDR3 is CASRQGTEKLFF. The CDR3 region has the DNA TGTGCCAGCAGGCAGGGTACGGAAAAACTGTTTTTT.

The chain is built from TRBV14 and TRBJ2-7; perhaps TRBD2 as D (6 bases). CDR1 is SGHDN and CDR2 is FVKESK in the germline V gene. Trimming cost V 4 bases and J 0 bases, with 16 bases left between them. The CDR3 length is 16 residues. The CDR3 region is CASSRLGRSNSYEQYF. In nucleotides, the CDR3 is TGTGCCAGCAGCCGACTAGGACGTTCGAACTCCTACGAGCAGTACTTC.

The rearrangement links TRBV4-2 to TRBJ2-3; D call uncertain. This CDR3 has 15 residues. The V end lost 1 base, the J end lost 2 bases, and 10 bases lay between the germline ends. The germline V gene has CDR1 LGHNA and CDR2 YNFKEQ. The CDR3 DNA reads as TGTGCCAGCAGCCAAGTTAGGGTTGACACAGATACGCAGTATTTT. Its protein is CASSQVRVDTDTQYF.

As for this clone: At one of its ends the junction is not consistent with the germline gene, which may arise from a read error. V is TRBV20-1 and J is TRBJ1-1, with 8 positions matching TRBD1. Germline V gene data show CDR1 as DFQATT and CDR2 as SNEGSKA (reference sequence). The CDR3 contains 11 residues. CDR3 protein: CSARDRGQAFF. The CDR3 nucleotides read TGCAGTGCCAGAGACAGGGGACAAGCTTTCTTT.

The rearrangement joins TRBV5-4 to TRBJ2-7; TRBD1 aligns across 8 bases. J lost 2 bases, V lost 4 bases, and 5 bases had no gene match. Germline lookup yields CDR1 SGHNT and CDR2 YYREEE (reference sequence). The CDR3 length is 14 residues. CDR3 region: CASSAGTGPYEQYF. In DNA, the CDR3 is TGTGCCAGCAGCGCCGGGACAGGCCCCTACGAGCAGTACTTC.

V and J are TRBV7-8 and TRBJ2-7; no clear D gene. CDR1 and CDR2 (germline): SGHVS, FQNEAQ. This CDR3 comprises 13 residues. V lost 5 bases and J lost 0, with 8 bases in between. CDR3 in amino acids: CASSRTTSYEQYF. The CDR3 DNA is TGTGCCAGCAGCCGGACGACCTCCTACGAGCAGTACTTC.

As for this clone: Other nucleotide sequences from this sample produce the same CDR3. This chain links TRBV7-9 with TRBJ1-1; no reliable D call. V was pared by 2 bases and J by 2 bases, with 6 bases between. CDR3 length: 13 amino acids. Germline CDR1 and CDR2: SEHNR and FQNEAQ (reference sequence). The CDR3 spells CASSLTANTEAFF. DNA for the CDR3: TGTGCCAGCAGCTTAACAGCTAACACTGAAGCTTTCTTT.

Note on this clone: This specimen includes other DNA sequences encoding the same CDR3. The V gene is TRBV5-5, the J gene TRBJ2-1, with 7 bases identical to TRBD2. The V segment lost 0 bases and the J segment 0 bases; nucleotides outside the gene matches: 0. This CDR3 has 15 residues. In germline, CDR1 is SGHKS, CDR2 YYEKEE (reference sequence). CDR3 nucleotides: TGTGCCAGCAGCTTGGGCGGGAGCTCCTACAATGAGCAGTTCTTC. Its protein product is CASSLGGSSYNEQFF.

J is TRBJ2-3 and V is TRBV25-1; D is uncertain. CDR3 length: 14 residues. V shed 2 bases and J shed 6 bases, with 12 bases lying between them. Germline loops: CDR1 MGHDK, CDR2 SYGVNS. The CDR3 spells CASSEERVPDTQYF. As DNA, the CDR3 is TGTGCCAGCAGTGAAGAAAGGGTTCCGGATACGCAGTATTTT.